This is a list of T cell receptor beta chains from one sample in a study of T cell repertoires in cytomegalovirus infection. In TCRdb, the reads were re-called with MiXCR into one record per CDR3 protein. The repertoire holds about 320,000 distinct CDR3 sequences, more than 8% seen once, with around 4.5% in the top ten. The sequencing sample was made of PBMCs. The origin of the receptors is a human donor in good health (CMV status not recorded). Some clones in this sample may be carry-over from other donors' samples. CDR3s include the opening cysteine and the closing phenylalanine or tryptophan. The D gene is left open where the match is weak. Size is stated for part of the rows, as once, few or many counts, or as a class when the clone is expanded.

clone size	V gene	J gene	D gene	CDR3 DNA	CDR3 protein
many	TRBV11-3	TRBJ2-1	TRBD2	TGTGCCAGCAGCTTTTCTTGGGCTAGCGGGGGAAATGAGCAGTTCTTC	CASSFSWASGGNEQFF
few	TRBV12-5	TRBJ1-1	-	TGTGCTAGTGGTTTGGGCGATGGAGCTTTCTTT	CASGLGDGAFF
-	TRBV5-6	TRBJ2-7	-	TGTGCCAGCAGCTGGAGCCGGGACACACGAACTCATACCTCCTACGAGCAGTACTTC	CASSWSRDTRTHTSYEQYF
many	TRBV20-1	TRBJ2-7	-	TGCAGTGCTACAGGGCGCGGCCTTGGGGGCGACGAGCAGTACTTC	CSATGRGLGGDEQYF
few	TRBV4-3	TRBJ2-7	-	TGCGCCAGCAGCCAAAGGGTGTACCACGAGCAGTACTTC	CASSQRVYHEQYF
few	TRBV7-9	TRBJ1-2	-	TGTGCCAGCAGCACCGGCGGCGGTGGGTATGGCTACACCTTC	CASSTGGGGYGYTF
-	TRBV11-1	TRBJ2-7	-	TGTGCCAGCAGCTTTTACCCCCTGGCCGACGAGCAGTACTTC	CASSFYPLADEQYF
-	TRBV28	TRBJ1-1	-	TGTGCCAGCAGTCCAGGAGATCCTCGAGGCACTGAAGCTTTCTTT	CASSPGDPRGTEAFF
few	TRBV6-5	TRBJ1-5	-	TGTGCCAGCAGTCTCTGGACCGCCTACGATAGCGGCAATCAGCCCCAGCATTTT	CASSLWTAYDSGNQPQHF
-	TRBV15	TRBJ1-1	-	TGTGCCACCAGCAGAGATTCGTCGACAGGCTGGAACACTGAAGCTTTCTTT	CATSRDSSTGWNTEAFF
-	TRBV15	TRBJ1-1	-	TGTGCCACCAGCGAGCGGGTGGCCGGTTTGGCTTTCTTT	CATSERVAGLAFF
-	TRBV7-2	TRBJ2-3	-	TGTGCCAGCAGCTCCCCTTCAGGGGCAGATACGCAGTATTTT	CASSSPSGADTQYF
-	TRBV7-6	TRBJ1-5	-	TGTGCCAGCAGCTTAGCAGACAGGATCGAGCAGCCCCAGCATTTT	CASSLADRIEQPQHF
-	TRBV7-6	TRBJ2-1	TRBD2	TGTGCCAGCAGCATGGGACTAGCTGACAATGAGCAGTTCTTC	CASSMGLADNEQFF
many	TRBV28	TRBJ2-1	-	TGTGCCAGCAGCGCCGGGACTCACTTACGATCTAGCTCCTACAATGAGCAGTTCTTC	CASSAGTHLRSSSYNEQFF
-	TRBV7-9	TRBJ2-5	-	TGTGCCAGCGGGGAAAGAAGGGACCTCGCAGAGACCCAGTACTTC	CASGERRDLAETQYF
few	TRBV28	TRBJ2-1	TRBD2	TGTGCCAGCAGTTTAACGCTCACTAGCGGGAGGGTGACCTACAATGAGCAGTTCTTC	CASSLTLTSGRVTYNEQFF
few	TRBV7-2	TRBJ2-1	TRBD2	TGTGCCAGCAGCCTGGGGGGGGTAAGGTCGAATGAGCAGTTCTTC	CASSLGGVRSNEQFF
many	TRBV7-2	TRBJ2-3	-	TGTGCCACCAGGAGGACAGATACGCAGTATTTT	CATRRTDTQYF
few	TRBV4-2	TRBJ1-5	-	TGTGCCAGCAGCCAAGTCTCGGGCGGCAATCAGCCCCAGCATTTT	CASSQVSGGNQPQHF
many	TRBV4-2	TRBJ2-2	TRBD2	TGTGCCAGCAGCCGAATGACTAGCGGGAGAGGTCGGGAGCTGTTTTTT	CASSRMTSGRGRELFF
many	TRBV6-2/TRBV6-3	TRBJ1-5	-	TGTGCCAGCAGAAACCCGGGTCCCGGCAATCAGCCCCAGCATTTT	CASRNPGPGNQPQHF
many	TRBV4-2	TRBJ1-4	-	TGTGCCAGCAGCCAAGGCGGTAGTTATAATGAAAAACTGTTTTTT	CASSQGGSYNEKLFF
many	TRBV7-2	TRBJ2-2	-	TGTGCCAGCAGCCCTCAGGGGACTCACACCGGGGAGCTGTTTTTT	CASSPQGTHTGELFF
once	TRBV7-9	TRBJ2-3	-	TGTGCCAGCAGCTTATGGGGTGGAGGCACATATGCGCAGTATTTT	CASSLWGGGTYAQYF
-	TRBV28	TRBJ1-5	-	TGTGCCAACAAACCCCCGGTGGCGGAGGATCAGCCCCAACATTTT	CANKPPVAEDQPQHF
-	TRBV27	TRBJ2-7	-	TGTGCCAGCAGTTCCCATATAGGCCCCTACGAGCAGTACTTC	CASSSHIGPYEQYF
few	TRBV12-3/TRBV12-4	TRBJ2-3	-	TGTGCCAGCAGTTTAACGCAGAAAACGCAGTATTTT	CASSLTQKTQYF
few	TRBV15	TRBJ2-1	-	TGTGCCACCAGCGAAACACATCCAATGAGCTCCTACAATGAGCAGTTCTTC	CATSETHPMSSYNEQFF
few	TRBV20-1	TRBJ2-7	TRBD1	TGCAGTGCGCGGACAGGGGGAGGGGGCGAGCAGTACTTC	CSARTGGGGEQYF
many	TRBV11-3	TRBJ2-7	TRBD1	TGTGCCAGCAGCTTATCAGAGTTGGGGGACAGGGTATGGCATGGCAACGAGCAGTACTTC	CASSLSELGDRVWHGNEQYF
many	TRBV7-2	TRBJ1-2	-	TGTGCCAGCAGCTTCCGGACGGATGGCTACACCTTC	CASSFRTDGYTF
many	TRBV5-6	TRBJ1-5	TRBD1	TGTGCCAGCAGCTTCTCCGGGACAGGGAATCGTCAGCCCCAGCATTTT	CASSFSGTGNRQPQHF
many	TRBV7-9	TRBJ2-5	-	TGTGCCAGCAGCCAACGACTGGACCAAGAGACCCAGTACTTC	CASSQRLDQETQYF
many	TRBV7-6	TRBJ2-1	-	TGTGCCAGCAGCTGGGGGACTGGGACGGGAGAGCAGTTCTTC	CASSWGTGTGEQFF
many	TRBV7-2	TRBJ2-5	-	TGTGCCAGCAGTCCCTTTCAAACTAGCCCTCAGGAGACCCAGTACTTC	CASSPFQTSPQETQYF
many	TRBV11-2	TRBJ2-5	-	TGTGCCAGCAGTACAGCCCTGGAGGGGCGAGAGACCCAGTACTTC	CASSTALEGRETQYF
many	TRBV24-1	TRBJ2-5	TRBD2	TGTGCCACCAGTTCAGGACTAGCGGGAGGTCAAGAGACCCAGTACTTC	CATSSGLAGGQETQYF
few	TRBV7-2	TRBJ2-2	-	TGTGCCAGCGGCATAGGGCGGACCGGGGAGCTGTTTTTT	CASGIGRTGELFF
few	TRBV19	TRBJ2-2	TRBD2	TGTGCCAGTCGGCCGGCGGGAGGGACCGGGGAGCTGTTTTTT	CASRPAGGTGELFF
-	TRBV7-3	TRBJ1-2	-	TGTGCCAGCAGCCCTGGGGGGGCCTGGGGCCTGACCTTC	CASSPGGAWGLTF
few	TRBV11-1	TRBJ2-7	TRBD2	TGTGCCAGCAGCCGGACTAGCCAGGGAGGGTACGAGCAGTACTTC	CASSRTSQGGYEQYF
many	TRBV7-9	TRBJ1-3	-	TGTGCCAGCAGCCCACAGAACTCTGGAAACACCATATATTTT	CASSPQNSGNTIYF